What follows are 24 T cell receptor beta chains derived from one specimen sequenced in a study of OX40 agonist ivuxolimab in advanced cancers. Measured with immunoSEQ multiplex PCR; TCRdb has only the in-frame clones, and not every one. The data hold 55,000 to 75,000 clones, with 85% observed a single time. The specimen was CD4+ or CD8+ T cells sorted from blood, collected in a trial of the OX40 agonist ivuxolimab. The receptor set was obtained from an adult with an advanced solid tumor such as melanoma, head and neck, liver or kidney cancer.

The chain employs TRBV5-4 and TRBJ2-1, with TRBD2 matching over 7 bases. Unmatched junction bases numbered 7, after V lost 0 bases and J lost 7 bases. Germline assignment: CDR1 SGHNT and CDR2 YYREEE (reference sequence). This CDR3 is 15 amino acids long. The CDR3 is CASSLAPGAGNEQFF. In DNA form, the CDR3 reads TGTGCCAGCAGCTTGGCCCCGGGAGCGGGAAATGAGCAGTTCTTC.

V gene TRBV9 combines with J gene TRBJ1-4; tentative D call: TRBD1 (5 bases). The CDR3 runs to 18 residues. The V gene lost 0 bases and the J gene lost 3 bases, with 18 bases spanning the gap. Germline values: CDR1 SGDLS, CDR2 YYNGEE. The CDR3 spells CASSVGGRIGAANEKLFF. In DNA form, the CDR3 reads TGTGCCAGCAGCGTAGGGGGACGGATCGGCGCTGCTAATGAAAAACTGTTTTTT.

V gene TRBV28 combines with J gene TRBJ1-2; no definite D call. The V end was cut by 2 bases, the J end by 6 bases, with 19 bases between. The CDR3 spans 16 residues. Germline-derived CDR1 and CDR2 are MDHEN and SYDVKM. The chain's CDR3 is CASSLASVLSINGYTF. The CDR3 region has the DNA TGTGCCAGCAGTTTAGCCTCCGTGTTGAGCATAAATGGCTACACCTTC.

The genes are TRBV18 and TRBJ2-2; D is possibly TRBD2 (6 bases). The germline CDR1 and CDR2 sequences are KGHSH and LQKENI. V shed 3 bases and J shed 2 bases, with 10 bases lying between them. The CDR3 totals 15 residues. CDR3 DNA sequence: TGTGCCAGCTCACCGGGACTTCTAAACACCGGGGAGCTGTTTTTT. It specifies CASSPGLLNTGELFF.

V gene TRBV4-1 combines with J gene TRBJ1-2; 9 nucleotides agree with TRBD1. Germline CDR1 MGHRA, CDR2 YSYEKL. V shed 1 base, J shed 4 bases, and the junction held 7 bases outside the gene matches. This CDR3 is 16 amino acids long. CDR3 coding DNA: TGCGCCAGCAGCCAAGGGTGGGGACAGGGAACCTATGGCTACACCTTC. Its translation is CASSQGWGQGTYGYTF.

This rearrangement joins TRBV6-1 to TRBJ2-5; D possibly corresponds to TRBD1 (6 bases). V lost 7 bases to trimming and J lost 5 bases, with 17 bases between them. The CDR3 contains 14 residues. Germline loops: CDR1 MNHNS, CDR2 SASEGT. This chain's CDR3 is CASTVTGIGETQYF. CDR3 DNA: TGTGCCAGCACCGTCACAGGGATCGGGGAGACCCAGTACTTC.

The chain joins TRBV4-2 to TRBJ2-7; D call uncertain. This CDR3 contains 14 residues. Trimming left V 1 base short and J 2 bases short, with 9 bases between. CDR1 and CDR2 from the germline V gene are LGHNA and YNFKEQ. CDR3 DNA: TGTGCCAGCAGCCAAGTGGCGGCCCCCTACGAGCAGTACTTC. It specifies CASSQVAAPYEQYF.

This chain's CDR3 is CASRLEVANTGELFF. Written as DNA, the CDR3 is TGTGCCAGTAGACTGGAGGTCGCGAACACCGGGGAGCTGTTTTTT. The rearrangement links TRBV19 to TRBJ2-2; a weak D match, TRBD2 (5 bases). Per germline, CDR1 LNHDA and CDR2 SQIVND (reference sequence). The CDR3 is 15 residues long. V was shortened by 6 bases and J by 0 bases, with 11 bases between the two germline ends.

The chain links TRBV7-8 to TRBJ2-5; D unresolved. Germline loops: CDR1 SGHVS, CDR2 FQNEAQ. The CDR3 length is 12 residues. Trimming removed 2 bases at V and 5 bases at J, with 6 bases between. The DNA of the CDR3 is TGTGCCAGCAGCTTATCATCTGAGACCCAGTACTTC. It translates to CASSLSSETQYF.

This chain links TRBV6-6 with TRBJ1-5; D remains unclear. CDR1 and CDR2 from the germline V gene are MNHNY and SVGAGI (reference sequence). The CDR3 spans 16 residues. The ends were cut back, 5 bases at V and 3 bases at J, with 17 bases in the middle. The CDR3 nucleotides are TGTGCCAGCAGTCCTCAAGTCGTATTTGCCAATCAGCCCCAGCATTTT. Translated, it gives CASSPQVVFANQPQHF.

This chain links TRBV5-1 with TRBJ2-5; TRBD1 agrees at 7 bases. CDR1 is SGHRS and CDR2 is YFSETQ in the germline V gene. V lost 4 bases to trimming and J lost 2 bases; unmatched junction nucleotides: 5. This CDR3 comprises 14 residues. The CDR3 sequence is CASSRDSGQETQYF. As DNA, the CDR3 is TGCGCCAGCAGCAGGGACAGTGGGCAAGAGACCCAGTACTTC. The full variable domain, completed using reference TRBV5-1 and TRBJ2-5, is KAGVTQTPRYLIKTRGQQVTLSCSPISGHRSVSWYQQTPGQGLQFLFEYFSETQRNKGNFPGRFSGRQFSNSRSEMNVSTLELGDSALYLCASSRDSGQETQYFGPGTRLLVL.

The rearrangement uses TRBV15 and TRBJ2-7; D call uncertain. This CDR3 is built from 16 residues. Trimming shortened V by 1 base and J by 2 bases, and 15 bases separated the two germline ends. From germline, CDR1 is LNHNV and CDR2 YYDKDF (reference sequence). CDR3 sequence reads: CATSRVTLGRPYEQYF. The CDR3 DNA reads TGTGCCACCAGCAGAGTCACCCTAGGCCGCCCCTACGAGCAGTACTTC.

The rearrangement joins TRBV5-1 to TRBJ2-6; TRBD1 is a possible D gene (6 bases). The CDR3 has 16 residues. With 3 bases removed from V and 0 bases from J, the gap between germline ends came to 10 bases. Germline V lookup: CDR1 SGHRS, CDR2 YFSETQ. CDR3 amino acids: CASSSTGNSGANVLTF. The DNA for the CDR3 is TGCGCCAGCAGCTCGACAGGTAACTCTGGGGCCAACGTCCTGACTTTC.

This clone came up a few times. The V and J genes are TRBV6-5 and TRBJ2-2; D uncertain. The CDR3 is 12 residues long. Germline-derived CDR1 and CDR2 are MNHEY and SVGAGI. Trimming took 6 bases from V and 3 from J, leaving 5 bases between them. DNA for the CDR3: TGTGCCAGCAGGGTAGACACCGGGGAGCTGTTTTTT. Translated, it gives CASRVDTGELFF.

The rearrangement joins TRBV6-4 to TRBJ1-1; 7 positions match TRBD1. V dropped 0 bases and J dropped 3; count of bases not matched to a gene: 7. Germline loops: CDR1 MRHNA, CDR2 SNTAGT. The CDR3 runs to 16 residues. In DNA form, the CDR3 reads TGTGCCAGCAGTGACTCGTCTAAGGGACAGCACACTGAAGCTTTCTTT. Translating it yields CASSDSSKGQHTEAFF.

The V call is TRBV18, the J call TRBJ2-7; 8 bases are a match to TRBD1. The V segment lost 3 bases and the J segment 6 bases; nucleotides outside the gene matches: 7. Germline CDR1 and CDR2: KGHSH and LQKENI. This CDR3 contains 14 residues. Written as DNA, the CDR3 is TGTGCCAGCTCACCCTCACAGGGGGTCGGCGAGCAGTACTTC. Translation: CASSPSQGVGEQYF.

The rearrangement links TRBV6-6 to TRBJ1-5; the D gene is possibly TRBD1 (5 bases). From germline, CDR1 is MNHNY and CDR2 SVGAGI (reference sequence). There are 16 residues in the CDR3. Trimming cost V 5 bases and J 1 base, with 15 bases left between them. CDR3 amino acids: CASSPFQGSSNQPQHF. Written as DNA, the CDR3 is TGTGCCAGCAGTCCCTTCCAGGGATCCAGCAATCAGCCCCAGCATTTT.

J is TRBJ2-1 and V is TRBV4-1; 8 bases are a match to TRBD1. The CDR3 is 18 amino acids. Germline-derived CDR1 and CDR2 are MGHRA and YSYEKL. Trimming removed 3 bases from V and 5 bases from J; junction bases left unmatched: 15. CDR3 in DNA: TGCGCCAGCAGCCAGCAGGTACTACAGGGGGGTCGTAACAATGAGCAGTTCTTC. This encodes CASSQQVLQGGRNNEQFF.

This CDR3 reads CASSRGQGSTDTQYF. CDR3 sequence (DNA): TGTGCCAGCAGTCGCGGACAGGGAAGCACAGATACGCAGTATTTT. V gene TRBV28 combines with J gene TRBJ2-3; 8 positions agree with TRBD1. The CDR3 length is 15 residues. V lost 5 bases to trimming and J lost 0 bases; unmatched junction nucleotides: 4. Germline lookup yields CDR1 MDHEN and CDR2 SYDVKM.

The chain employs TRBV30 and TRBJ1-6; no clear D gene. V was shortened by 1 base and J by 5 bases, with 9 bases between the two germline ends. The CDR3 has 14 amino acids. Germline V CDR1 and CDR2: GTSNPN, SVGIG (reference sequence). The CDR3 DNA follows: TGTGCCTGGAGTGCCGGACCGGATAATTCACCCCTCCACTTT. Amino acids: CAWSAGPDNSPLHF.

This chain connects TRBV5-1 to TRBJ2-6; D ambiguous. The CDR3 contains 17 residues. Germline assignment: CDR1 SGHRS and CDR2 YFSETQ. V lost 0 bases and J lost 0, with 10 bases in between. The CDR3 spells CASSLELISSGANVLTF. The CDR3 coding sequence is TGCGCCAGCAGCTTGGAACTGATTAGCTCTGGGGCCAACGTCCTGACTTTC. Full variable domain (remainder filled in from reference TRBV5-1 and TRBJ2-6): KAGVTQTPRYLIKTRGQQVTLSCSPISGHRSVSWYQQTPGQGLQFLFEYFSETQRNKGNFPGRFSGRQFSNSRSEMNVSTLELGDSALYLCASSLELISSGANVLTFGAGSRLTVL.

The CDR3 bases are TGTGCCAGCAGTTCAGCGTTGATAGTCTATGGCTACACCTTC. It translates to CASSSALIVYGYTF. This sequence joins TRBV28 and TRBJ1-2; D unclear. V gave up 4 bases and J gave up 4 bases, with 13 bases separating them. The CDR3 extends over 14 amino acids. Germline CDR1 MDHEN, CDR2 SYDVKM.

The rearrangement joins TRBV6-1 to TRBJ1-2; no firm D call. The V gene lost 2 bases and the J gene lost 4 bases, with 17 bases spanning the gap. Germline loops: CDR1 MNHNS, CDR2 SASEGT. This CDR3 has 16 amino acids. The DNA for the CDR3 is TGTGCCAGCAGTGAACGGGCCCACGGCAGCCGCTATGGCTACACCTTC. Translation gives CASSERAHGSRYGYTF.

This clone was counted a single time. The CDR3 sequence is CASGLTSGGSYEQYF. The CDR3 DNA follows: TGCGCCAGCGGATTAACTAGCGGGGGTTCCTACGAGCAGTACTTC. This chain connects TRBV10-2 to TRBJ2-7; TRBD2 aligns across 11 bases. Germline V CDR1 and CDR2: WSHSY, SAAADI. The CDR3 loop spans 15 amino acids. J was trimmed by 1 base and V by 8 bases; bases with no gene match: 7.